Each of the 28 T cell receptor beta chains below was sequenced from the same sample in a study of blood T cell repertoires in COVID-19. TCRdb's table, derived via immunoSEQ multiplex PCR, lists solely in-frame clones and lacks some. The sample consists of tens of thousands of clones, approximately 88% of them appearing once. Specimen: peripheral blood. Every receptor here comes from a man aged 80 or over with active or convalescent COVID-19.

This clone was recorded a few times. The CDR3 region has the DNA TGCGCCAGCAGTGCCGGGACAGGGGGATACGAGCAGTACTTC. Its translation: CASSAGTGGYEQYF. The J gene is TRBJ2-7, the V gene TRBV10-2; 11 nucleotides line up with TRBD1. The CDR3 covers 14 residues. Trimming removed 4 bases from V and 4 bases from J; junction bases left unmatched: 3. Germline assignment: CDR1 WSHSY and CDR2 SAAADI.

This clone was found a few times. The chain has TRBV7-2 and TRBJ1-6; D is uncertain. The V and J ends lost 2 bases and 0 bases respectively, with 11 bases between them. The germline gives CDR1 SGHTA, CDR2 FQGNSA. The CDR3 consists of 17 residues. Written as DNA, the CDR3 is TGTGCCAGCAGCTTATATGTCGGGAGCTCCTATAATTCACCCCTCCACTTT. Its translation: CASSLYVGSSYNSPLHF.

The rearrangement links TRBV19 to TRBJ2-1; 13 bases are a match to TRBD2. V was clipped by 6 bases and J by 8 bases; unmatched bases: 25. In germline, CDR1 is LNHDA, CDR2 SQIVND (reference sequence). This CDR3 region has 21 residues. Here the CDR3 DNA reads TGTGCCAGTAGCCCCCGGGACGCCCGGACTAGCGGGAGTGTTCGTCGAGATGAGCAGTTCTTC. This sequence encodes CASSPRDARTSGSVRRDEQFF.

The rearrangement uses TRBV4-2 and TRBJ2-3, with 15 bases lining up with TRBD2. Germline-derived CDR1 and CDR2 are LGHNA and YNFKEQ. This CDR3 has 20 amino acids. The ends lost 0 bases at V and 2 bases at J; junction bases unmatched: 9. Written as DNA, the CDR3 is TGTGCCAGCAGCCAAGATCGAACCGGGACTAGCGGGGGGATCACAGATACGCAGTATTTT. Its protein is CASSQDRTGTSGGITDTQYF.

This clone was counted only a few times. J is TRBJ1-6 and V is TRBV18, with D uncertain. This CDR3 contains 15 residues. Germline V gives CDR1 KGHSH, CDR2 LQKENI. Trimming shortened V by 3 bases and J by 0 bases, and 6 bases separated the two germline ends. CDR3: CASSPALSYNSPLHF. The DNA for the CDR3 is TGTGCCAGCTCACCGGCCCTCTCCTATAATTCACCCCTCCACTTT.

The rearrangement uses TRBV27 and TRBJ2-7; possibly TRBD2 for D (5 bases). Looked up from germline, CDR1 is MNHEY and CDR2 is SMNVEV (reference sequence). This CDR3 comprises 14 residues. The ends were cut back, 8 bases at V and 6 bases at J, with 20 bases in the middle. CDR3 coding DNA: TGTGCCAGCCGAGGGAGAGGGCTAGTAAGCGAGCAGTACTTC. As protein: CASRGRGLVSEQYF.

This clone appeared once. V and J are TRBV6-4 and TRBJ1-6, with 11 bases matching TRBD1. Losses at the gene ends were 4 bases for V and 6 bases for J; bases not matched to a gene: 2. This CDR3 is built from 15 residues. The germline CDR1 and CDR2 sequences are MRHNA and SNTAGT. CDR3 DNA: TGTGCCAGCAGTGTAGGGACAGGGGGTAATTCACCCCTCCACTTT. This gives the protein CASSVGTGGNSPLHF.

This chain joins TRBV6-5 and TRBJ2-7; 7 bases are shared with TRBD1. CDR1 and CDR2 from the germline V gene are MNHEY and SVGAGI. The J segment lost 3 bases and the V segment lost 6 bases, leaving 8 bases of the junction unmatched. CDR3 length: 14 residues. The CDR3 DNA follows: TGTGCCAGCAGGCCCCAACAGGGGTACTACGAGCAGTACTTC. It codes for CASRPQQGYYEQYF.

The V gene is TRBV6-5, the J gene TRBJ1-1, with D uncertain. CDR1 and CDR2 (germline): MNHEY, SVGAGI. The ends were cut back, 0 bases at V and 9 bases at J, with 8 bases in the middle. The CDR3 spans 12 residues. This CDR3 reads CASSYSRSKAFF. DNA for the CDR3: TGTGCCAGCAGTTACTCGAGGAGCAAAGCTTTCTTT.

The chain joins TRBV5-6 to TRBJ2-5; 13 nucleotides align to TRBD2. With V trimmed by 4 bases and J by 2 bases, 2 bases remained unmatched. The CDR3 runs to 15 residues. Germline CDR1 reads SGHDT; CDR2 reads YYEEEE. Here the CDR3 reads CASSPGLAGQETQYF. The CDR3 DNA reads TGTGCCAGCAGCCCGGGACTAGCGGGGCAAGAGACCCAGTACTTC. The full variable domain, with the rest looked up from reference TRBV5-6 and TRBJ2-5, is DAGVTQSPTHLIKTRGQQVTLRCSPKSGHDTVSWYQQALGQGPQFIFQYYEEEERQRGNFPDRFSGHQFPNYSSELNVNALLLGDSALYLCASSPGLAGQETQYFGPGTRLLVL.

This sequence joins TRBV18 and TRBJ2-7; 7 nucleotides agree with TRBD1. The CDR3 spans 14 residues. Germline V gene data show CDR1 as KGHSH and CDR2 as LQKENI. V lost 4 bases, J lost 4 bases, and 7 bases stayed unmatched. As DNA, the CDR3 is TGTGCCAGCTCACTAGACAGGGTCGGTTACGAGCAGTACTTC. Translated: CASSLDRVGYEQYF.

The V and J genes are TRBV5-1 and TRBJ2-1; D is possibly TRBD2 (7 bases). Looked up from germline, CDR1 is SGHRS and CDR2 is YFSETQ. V lost 2 bases to trimming and J lost 10 bases, with 13 bases between them. CDR3 length: 13 amino acids. CDR3 residues: CASSFAGAGEQFF. In DNA, the CDR3 is TGCGCCAGCAGCTTCGCGGGGGCGGGGGAGCAGTTCTTC.

The chain uses TRBV3-1 (or the pseudogene TRBV3-2) and TRBJ1-4; possible D gene TRBD1, 6 bases. This CDR3 is 14 amino acids long. Germline V gene lookup returns CDR1 LGHDT and CDR2 YNNKEL (reference sequence). V was trimmed by 3 bases and J by 3 bases, leaving 8 bases between them. This chain's CDR3 is CASSQGAANEKLFF. The CDR3 region has the DNA TGTGCCAGCAGCCAGGGGGCAGCTAATGAAAAACTGTTTTTT.

The count of this clone is one. The rearrangement links TRBV3-1 (or the pseudogene TRBV3-2) to TRBJ2-1, with no clear D. CDR3 size: 14 residues. The V end was cut by 0 bases, the J end by 5 bases, with 8 bases between. The germline CDR1 and CDR2 sequences are LGHDT and YNNKEL (reference sequence). The CDR3: CASSQDRVNNEQFF. The CDR3 nucleotides are TGTGCCAGCAGCCAAGATCGGGTGAACAATGAGCAGTTCTTC.

This chain joins TRBV2 and TRBJ1-6, with 8 positions matching TRBD1. The germline V gene encodes CDR1 SNHLY and CDR2 FYNNEI. V shed 6 bases, J shed 7 bases, and the junction held 2 bases outside the gene matches. The CDR3 extends over 13 amino acids. The CDR3 DNA follows: TGTGCCAGCAGGGGGACAGGAAATTCACCCCTCCACTTT. Translated, it gives CASRGTGNSPLHF.

This clone occurred once. This rearrangement joins TRBV12-5 to TRBJ2-7; TRBD1 agrees at 9 bases. CDR1 is LGHNT, CDR2 FRNRAP, per germline. This CDR3 contains 15 residues. V lost 5 bases, J lost 2 bases, and 7 bases stayed unmatched. DNA for the CDR3: TGTGCTAGTGGTGGGGGGGGACAGGGTGCCTACGAGCAGTACTTC. It specifies CASGGGGQGAYEQYF.

This rearrangement joins TRBV9 to TRBJ2-2; D remains unclear. Germline CDR1 SGDLS, CDR2 YYNGEE. CDR3 size: 13 residues. The V end was cut by 0 bases, the J end by 4 bases, with 4 bases between. CDR3 sequence: CASSVAGTGELFF. The DNA of the CDR3 is TGTGCCAGCAGCGTAGCCGGCACCGGGGAGCTGTTTTTT.

The chain carries TRBV5-1 and TRBJ2-1; possible D gene TRBD2, 6 bases. Trimming removed 9 bases from V and 0 bases from J, with 10 bases in between. The V gene's germline CDR1 is SGHRS and CDR2 YFSETQ. The CDR3 consists of 13 residues. CDR3 sequence: CATRDSSYNEQFF. CDR3 nucleotide sequence: TGCGCCACCCGGGACTCCTCCTACAATGAGCAGTTCTTC.

The chain carries TRBV10-1 and TRBJ2-2; D is uncertain. V lost 3 bases and J lost 2, with 7 bases in between. CDR1 is WNHNN, CDR2 SYGVQD, per germline (reference sequence). The CDR3 runs 14 residues. The CDR3 bases are TGCGCCAGCAGTGACCCTAGAAACACCGGGGAGCTGTTTTTT. Its protein product is CASSDPRNTGELFF.

The chain joins TRBV5-1 to TRBJ2-1, with 7 bases aligning to TRBD2. Germline CDR1 is SGHRS and CDR2 is YFSETQ. This CDR3 region has 17 residues. Trimming removed 0 bases from V and 0 bases from J; junction bases left unmatched: 6. Written as DNA, the CDR3 is TGCGCCAGCAGCTTGGCGCAGGCTAGCGGCTCCTACAATGAGCAGTTCTTC. Protein sequence: CASSLAQASGSYNEQFF.

This chain uses TRBV19 with TRBJ1-2, with TRBD1 matching 7 bases. J was trimmed by 8 bases and V by 9 bases; bases with no gene match: 15. Germline CDR1 LNHDA, CDR2 SQIVND (reference sequence). This CDR3 has 14 amino acids. CDR3 protein: CASSVTGALEGYTF. The DNA for the CDR3 is TGTGCCAGCTCGGTAACAGGGGCCTTAGAGGGCTACACCTTC.

The chain carries TRBV6-5 and TRBJ1-5; tentatively, D is TRBD1 (5 bases). Trimming cost V 5 bases and J 3 bases, with 14 bases left between them. The length of the CDR3 is 15 residues. Germline V gene lookup returns CDR1 MNHEY and CDR2 SVGAGI. The CDR3: CASSHRSQDNQPQHF. Here the CDR3 DNA reads TGTGCCAGCAGTCACAGGTCTCAGGACAATCAGCCCCAGCATTTT.

The V and J genes are TRBV5-4 and TRBJ1-1; 7 bases are shared with TRBD1. The V segment lost 4 bases and the J segment 3 bases; nucleotides outside the gene matches: 6. The CDR3 runs 14 residues. Per germline, CDR1 SGHNT and CDR2 YYREEE (reference sequence). The CDR3 loop reads CASSLGTVYTEAFF. The CDR3 coding sequence is TGTGCCAGCAGCCTCGGGACAGTTTACACTGAAGCTTTCTTT.

The rearrangement links TRBV11-2 to TRBJ2-1; D is possibly TRBD2 (5 bases). Germline CDR1 SGHAT, CDR2 FQNNGV. This CDR3 has 14 amino acids. The V gene lost 6 bases and the J gene lost 3 bases, with 12 bases spanning the gap. The CDR3: CASRTSGLYNEQFF. Written as DNA, the CDR3 is TGTGCCAGCAGGACAAGCGGACTCTACAATGAGCAGTTCTTC.

The chain combines TRBV4-3 with TRBJ2-7; no definite D call. Germline loops: CDR1 LGHNA, CDR2 YSLEER. The CDR3 is made up of 15 amino acids. V dropped 0 bases and J dropped 2 bases, with 11 bases sitting between them. The CDR3, as DNA: TGCGCCAGCAGCCAAGACCCGACGGAGACCTACGAGCAGTACTTC. Protein product: CASSQDPTETYEQYF.

The rearrangement links TRBV15 to TRBJ1-4; D is unclear. Germline CDR1 is LNHNV and CDR2 is YYDKDF (reference sequence). The CDR3 is 15 amino acids. Trimming stripped 1 base from V and 4 bases from J, with 10 bases between. The CDR3, as DNA: TGTGCCACCAGCAGAGGGTGGCAGTATAATGAAAAACTGTTTTTT. This encodes CATSRGWQYNEKLFF.

This chain links TRBV6-6 with TRBJ2-6; TRBD2 matches 7 bases. The CDR3 runs 18 residues. Germline CDR1 MNHNY, CDR2 SVGAGI (reference sequence). The V gene end was trimmed by 5 bases and the J gene end by 0 bases; junction bases not matched to a gene: 10. The DNA for the CDR3 is TGTGCCAGCAGTCCCCTTGGGGGGGGAAGCTCTGGGGCCAACGTCCTGACTTTC. It translates to CASSPLGGGSSGANVLTF.

The CDR3 sequence: CASTRDRAPNSPLHF. DNA for the CDR3: TGTGCCAGCACCAGGGACAGGGCGCCTAATTCACCCCTCCACTTT. The J gene is TRBJ1-6, the V gene TRBV11-2; 9 nucleotides align to TRBD1. After removal of 7 bases from V and 6 bases from J, the junction contained 7 bases not matched to a gene. The CDR3 consists of 15 residues. Germline CDR1 reads SGHAT; CDR2 reads FQNNGV. The entire variable domain, with the rest obtained from reference TRBV11-2 and TRBJ1-6, is as follows: EAGVAQSPRYKIIEKRQSVAFWCNPISGHATLYWYQQILGQGPKLLIQFQNNGVVDDSQLPKDRFSAERLKGVDSTLKIQPAKLEDSAVYLCASTRDRAPNSPLHFGNGTRLTVT.